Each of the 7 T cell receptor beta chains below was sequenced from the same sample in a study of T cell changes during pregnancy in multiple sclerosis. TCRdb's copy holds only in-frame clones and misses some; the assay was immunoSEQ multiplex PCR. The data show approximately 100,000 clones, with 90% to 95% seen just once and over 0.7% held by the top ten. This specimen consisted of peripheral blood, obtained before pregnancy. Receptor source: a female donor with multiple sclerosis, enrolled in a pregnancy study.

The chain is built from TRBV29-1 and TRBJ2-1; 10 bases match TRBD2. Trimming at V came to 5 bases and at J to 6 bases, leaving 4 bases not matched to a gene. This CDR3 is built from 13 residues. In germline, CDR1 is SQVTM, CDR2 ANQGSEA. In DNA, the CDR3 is TGCAGCGTTTGGGGACTAGCGAGCAATGAGCAGTTCTTC. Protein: CSVWGLASNEQFF.

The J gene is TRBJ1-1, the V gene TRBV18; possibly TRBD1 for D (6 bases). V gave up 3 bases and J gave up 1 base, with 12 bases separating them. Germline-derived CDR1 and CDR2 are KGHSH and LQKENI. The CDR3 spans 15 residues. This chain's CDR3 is CASSPQGIGNTEAFF. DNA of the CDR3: TGTGCCAGCTCACCCCAGGGGATAGGGAACACTGAAGCTTTCTTT.

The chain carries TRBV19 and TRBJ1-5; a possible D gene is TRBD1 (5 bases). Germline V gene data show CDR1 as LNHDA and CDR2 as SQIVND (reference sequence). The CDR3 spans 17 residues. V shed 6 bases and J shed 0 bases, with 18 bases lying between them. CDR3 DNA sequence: TGTGCCAGTAGCCCTTGGGGAGGGGCAAATAGCAATCAGCCCCAGCATTTT. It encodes CASSPWGGANSNQPQHF.

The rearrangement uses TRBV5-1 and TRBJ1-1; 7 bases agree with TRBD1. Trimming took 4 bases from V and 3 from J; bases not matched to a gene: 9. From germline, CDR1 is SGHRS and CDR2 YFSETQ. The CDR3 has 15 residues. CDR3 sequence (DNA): TGCGCCAGCAGCCCCCAGACAGGGAGAGACACTGAAGCTTTCTTT. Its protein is CASSPQTGRDTEAFF. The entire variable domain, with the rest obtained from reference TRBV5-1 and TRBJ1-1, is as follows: KAGVTQTPRYLIKTRGQQVTLSCSPISGHRSVSWYQQTPGQGLQFLFEYFSETQRNKGNFPGRFSGRQFSNSRSEMNVSTLELGDSALYLCASSPQTGRDTEAFFGQGTRLTVV.

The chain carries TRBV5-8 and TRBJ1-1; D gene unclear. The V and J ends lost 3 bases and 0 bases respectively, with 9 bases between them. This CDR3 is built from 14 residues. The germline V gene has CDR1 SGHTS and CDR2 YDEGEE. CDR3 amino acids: CASSWGVLNTEAFF. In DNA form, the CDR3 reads TGTGCCAGCAGCTGGGGAGTTCTGAACACTGAAGCTTTCTTT.

CDR3 in DNA: TGTGCCAGCAGCTCCCCCGACACAAACTATGGCTACACCTTC. Translation gives CASSSPDTNYGYTF. V and J are TRBV7-9 and TRBJ1-2, with unresolved D. CDR3 length: 14 amino acids. Trimming stripped 4 bases from V and 2 bases from J, with 11 bases between. From germline, CDR1 is SEHNR and CDR2 FQNEAQ (reference sequence).

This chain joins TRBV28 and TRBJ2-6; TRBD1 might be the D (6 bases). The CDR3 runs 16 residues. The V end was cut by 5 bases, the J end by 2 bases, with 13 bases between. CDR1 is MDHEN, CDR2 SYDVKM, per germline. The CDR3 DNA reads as TGTGCCAGCAGTACTCCAGGGGTACCTGGGGCCAACGTCCTGACTTTC. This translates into CASSTPGVPGANVLTF.